This T cell receptor (beta chain) was recorded in a study of human T cells and chemical hapten exposure. One entry per CDR3 protein, called by TCRdb with MiXCR from the RACE reads. The sample has roughly 53,000 distinct CDR3 sequences, 9.9% seen once. The V segment lost 5 bases and the J segment 6 bases; nucleotides outside the gene matches: 8. Germline values: CDR1 SNHLY, CDR2 FYNNEI. CDR3 length: 15 residues. The time point here: patch test 3, about 24 weeks after DPC sensitization. As for treatment: therapeutic diphenylcyclopropenone sensitization with weekly scalp DPC. The starting material was whole blood, obtained in connection with sensitization to the hapten diphenylcyclopropenone (DPC). The receptor's source is a woman aged 40 to 50 with alopecia areata. Some clones in this sample may be carry-over from other donors' samples. The V call is TRBV2, the J call TRBJ1-4; the match to TRBD1 covers 8 bases. CDR3: CASSRRTGQDEKLFF. The CDR3 coding sequence is TGTGCCAGCAGTAGACGGACAGGGCAGGATGAAAAACTGTTTTTT.